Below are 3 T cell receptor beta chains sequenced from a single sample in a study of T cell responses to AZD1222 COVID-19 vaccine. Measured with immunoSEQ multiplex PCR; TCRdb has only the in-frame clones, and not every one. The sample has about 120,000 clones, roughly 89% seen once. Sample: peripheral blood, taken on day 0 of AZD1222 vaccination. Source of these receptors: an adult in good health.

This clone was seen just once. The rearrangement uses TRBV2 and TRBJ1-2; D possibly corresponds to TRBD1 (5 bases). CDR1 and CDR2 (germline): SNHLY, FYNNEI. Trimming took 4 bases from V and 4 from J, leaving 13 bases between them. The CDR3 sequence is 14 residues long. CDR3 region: CASSALGTSYGYTF. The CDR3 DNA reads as TGTGCCAGCAGTGCGTTGGGGACGTCCTATGGCTACACCTTC.

The CDR3 DNA reads as TGTGCCAGCAGCCGGGAGGGCCAGGGGAACACCGGGGAGCTGTTTTTT. It encodes CASSREGQGNTGELFF. This chain links TRBV3-1 (or the pseudogene TRBV3-2) with TRBJ2-2, with 7 bases fitting TRBD2. The CDR3 totals 16 residues. After removal of 4 bases from V and 1 base from J, the junction contained 6 bases not matched to a gene. Germline CDR1 is LGHDT and CDR2 is YNNKEL (reference sequence).

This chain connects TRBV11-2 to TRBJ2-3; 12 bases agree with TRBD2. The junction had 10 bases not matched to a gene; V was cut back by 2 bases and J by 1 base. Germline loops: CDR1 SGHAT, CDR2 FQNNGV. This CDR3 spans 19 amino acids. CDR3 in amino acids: CASSLLAGGTSARTDTQYF. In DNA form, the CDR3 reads TGTGCCAGCAGCTTACTAGCGGGAGGGACCTCGGCACGCACAGATACGCAGTATTTT.